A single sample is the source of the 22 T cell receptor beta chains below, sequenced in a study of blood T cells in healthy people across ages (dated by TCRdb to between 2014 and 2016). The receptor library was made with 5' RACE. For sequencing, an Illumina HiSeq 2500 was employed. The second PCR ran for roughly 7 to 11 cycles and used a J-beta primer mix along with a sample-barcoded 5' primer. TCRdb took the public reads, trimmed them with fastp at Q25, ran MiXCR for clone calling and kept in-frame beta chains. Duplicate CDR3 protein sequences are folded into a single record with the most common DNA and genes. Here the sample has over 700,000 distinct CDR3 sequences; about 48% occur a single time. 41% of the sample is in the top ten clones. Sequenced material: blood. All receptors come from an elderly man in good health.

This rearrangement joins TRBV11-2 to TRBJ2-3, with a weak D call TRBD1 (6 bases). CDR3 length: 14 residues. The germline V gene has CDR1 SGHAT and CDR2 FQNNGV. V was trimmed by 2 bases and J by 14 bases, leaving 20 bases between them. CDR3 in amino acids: CASSLRGSRGYAYF. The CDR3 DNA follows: TGTGCCAGCAGCTTAAGGGGGTCCCGGGGATACGCGTATTTT.

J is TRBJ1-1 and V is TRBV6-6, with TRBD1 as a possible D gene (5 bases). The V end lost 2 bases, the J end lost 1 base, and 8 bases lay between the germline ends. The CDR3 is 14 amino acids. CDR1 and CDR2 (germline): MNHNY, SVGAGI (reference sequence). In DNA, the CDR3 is TGTGCCAGCAGTTACCCTCAGGGGAACACTGAAGCTTTCTTT. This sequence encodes CASSYPQGNTEAFF.

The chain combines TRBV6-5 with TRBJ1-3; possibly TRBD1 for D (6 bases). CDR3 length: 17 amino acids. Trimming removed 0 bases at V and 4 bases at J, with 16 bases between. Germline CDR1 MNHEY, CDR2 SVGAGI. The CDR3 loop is CASSYSRAGAQGNTIYF. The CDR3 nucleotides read TGTGCCAGCAGTTACTCCCGGGCGGGGGCGCAAGGAAACACCATATATTTT.

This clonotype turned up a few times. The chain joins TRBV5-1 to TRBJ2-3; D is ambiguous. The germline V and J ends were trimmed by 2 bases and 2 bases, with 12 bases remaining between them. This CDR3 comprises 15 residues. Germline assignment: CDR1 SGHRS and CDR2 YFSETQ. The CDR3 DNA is TGCGCCAGCAGCTTCGCCGCGCCTCACACAGATACGCAGTATTTT. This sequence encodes CASSFAAPHTDTQYF.

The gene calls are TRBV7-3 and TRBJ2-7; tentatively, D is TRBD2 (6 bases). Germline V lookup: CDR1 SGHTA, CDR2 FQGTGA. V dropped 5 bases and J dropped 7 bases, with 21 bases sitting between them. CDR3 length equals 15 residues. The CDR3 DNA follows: TGTGCCAGCAGCCCACAAAGCGGGCAAGGCAATGAGCAGTACTTC. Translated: CASSPQSGQGNEQYF.

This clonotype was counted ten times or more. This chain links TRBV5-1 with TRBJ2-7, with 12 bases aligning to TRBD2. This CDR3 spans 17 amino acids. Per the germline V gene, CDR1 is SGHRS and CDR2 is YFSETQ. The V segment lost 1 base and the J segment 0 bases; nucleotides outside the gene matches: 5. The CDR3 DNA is TGCGCCAGCAGCTTGATGACTAGCGGGAGCCCCTCCTACGAGCAGTACTTC. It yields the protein CASSLMTSGSPSYEQYF. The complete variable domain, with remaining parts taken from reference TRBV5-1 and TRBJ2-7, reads KAGVTQTPRYLIKTRGQQVTLSCSPISGHRSVSWYQQTPGQGLQFLFEYFSETQRNKGNFPGRFSGRQFSNSRSEMNVSTLELGDSALYLCASSLMTSGSPSYEQYFGPGTRLTVT.

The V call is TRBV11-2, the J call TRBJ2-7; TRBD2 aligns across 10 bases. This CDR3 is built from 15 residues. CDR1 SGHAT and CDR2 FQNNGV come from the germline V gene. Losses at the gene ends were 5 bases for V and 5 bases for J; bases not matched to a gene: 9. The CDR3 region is CASSPQAGGRDEQYF. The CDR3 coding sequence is TGTGCCAGCAGCCCGCAAGCGGGAGGGCGAGACGAGCAGTACTTC.

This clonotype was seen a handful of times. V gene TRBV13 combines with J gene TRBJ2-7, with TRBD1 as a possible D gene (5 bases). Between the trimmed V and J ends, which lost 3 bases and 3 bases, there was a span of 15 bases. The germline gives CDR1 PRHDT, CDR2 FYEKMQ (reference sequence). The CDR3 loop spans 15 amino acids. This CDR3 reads CASSFRGGQDYEQYF. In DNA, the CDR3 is TGTGCCAGCAGCTTTAGGGGCGGTCAAGACTACGAGCAGTACTTC.

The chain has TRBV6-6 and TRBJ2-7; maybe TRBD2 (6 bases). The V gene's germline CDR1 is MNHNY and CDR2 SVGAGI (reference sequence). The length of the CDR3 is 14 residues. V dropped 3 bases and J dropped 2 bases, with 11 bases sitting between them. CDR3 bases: TGTGCCAGCAGTTATACGGGGGTCCCCTACGAGCAGTACTTC. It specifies CASSYTGVPYEQYF.

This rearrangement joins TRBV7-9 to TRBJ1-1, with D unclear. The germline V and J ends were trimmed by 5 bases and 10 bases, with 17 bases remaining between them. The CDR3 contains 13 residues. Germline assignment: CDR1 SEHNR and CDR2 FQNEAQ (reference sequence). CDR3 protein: CASSARSLRGAFF. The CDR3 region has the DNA TGTGCCAGCAGCGCCCGTTCCTTACGGGGAGCTTTCTTT. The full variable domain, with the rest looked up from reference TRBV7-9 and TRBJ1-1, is DTGVSQNPRHKITKRGQNVTFRCDPISEHNRLYWYRQTLGQGPEFLTYFQNEAQLEKSRLLSDRFSAERPKGSFSTLEIQRTEQGDSAMYLCASSARSLRGAFFGQGTRLTVV.

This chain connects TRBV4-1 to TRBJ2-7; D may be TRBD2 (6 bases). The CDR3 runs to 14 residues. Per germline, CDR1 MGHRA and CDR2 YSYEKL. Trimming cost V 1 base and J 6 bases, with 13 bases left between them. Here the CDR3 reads CASSQGRDGGEQYF. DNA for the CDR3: TGCGCCAGCAGCCAAGGACGGGACGGGGGCGAGCAGTACTTC.

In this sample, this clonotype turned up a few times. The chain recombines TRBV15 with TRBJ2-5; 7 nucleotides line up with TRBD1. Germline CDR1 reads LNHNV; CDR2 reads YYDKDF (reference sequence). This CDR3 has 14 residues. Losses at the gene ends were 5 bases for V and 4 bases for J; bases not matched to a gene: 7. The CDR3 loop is CATSRPGGRETQYF. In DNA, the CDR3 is TGTGCCACCAGCCGACCAGGGGGTCGAGAGACCCAGTACTTC.

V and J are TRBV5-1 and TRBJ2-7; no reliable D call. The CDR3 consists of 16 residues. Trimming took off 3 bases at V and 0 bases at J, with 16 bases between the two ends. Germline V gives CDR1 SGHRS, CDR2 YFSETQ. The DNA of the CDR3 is TGCGCCAGCAGCTCCCGTTCAGCAGGAGCCTCCTACGAGCAGTACTTC. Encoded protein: CASSSRSAGASYEQYF.

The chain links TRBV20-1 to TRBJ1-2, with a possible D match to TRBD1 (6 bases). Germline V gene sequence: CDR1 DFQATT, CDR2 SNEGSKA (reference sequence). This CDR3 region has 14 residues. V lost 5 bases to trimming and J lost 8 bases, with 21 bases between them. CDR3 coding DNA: TGCAGTGCTCTGCCCGGGGGCAGGGGACGCGGCTACACCTTC. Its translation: CSALPGGRGRGYTF.

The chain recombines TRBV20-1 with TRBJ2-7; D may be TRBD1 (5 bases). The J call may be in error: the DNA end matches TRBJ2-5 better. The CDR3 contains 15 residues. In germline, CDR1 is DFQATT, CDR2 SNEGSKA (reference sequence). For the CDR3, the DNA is TGCAGTGCTAGAGATCCCCGATCGGGCCAGGGGACCCAGTACTTC. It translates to CSARDPRSGQGTQYF.

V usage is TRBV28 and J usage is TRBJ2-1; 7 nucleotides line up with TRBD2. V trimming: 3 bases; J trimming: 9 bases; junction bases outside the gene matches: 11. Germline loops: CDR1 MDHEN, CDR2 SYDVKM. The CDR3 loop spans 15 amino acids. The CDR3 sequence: CASSFSGGSFREQFF. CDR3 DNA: TGTGCCAGCAGTTTTTCCGGGGGGTCGTTTCGTGAGCAGTTCTTC.

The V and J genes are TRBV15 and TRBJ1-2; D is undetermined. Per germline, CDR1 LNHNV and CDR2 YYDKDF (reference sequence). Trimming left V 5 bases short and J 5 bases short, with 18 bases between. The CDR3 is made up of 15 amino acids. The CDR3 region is CATSSNLAVTYGYTF. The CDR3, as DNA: TGTGCCACCAGCTCCAACTTGGCGGTGACTTATGGCTACACCTTC.

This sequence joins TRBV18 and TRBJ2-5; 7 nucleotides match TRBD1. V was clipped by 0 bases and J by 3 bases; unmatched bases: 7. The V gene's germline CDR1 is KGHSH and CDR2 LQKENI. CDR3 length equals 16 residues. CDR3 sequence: CASSPPTWDRKETQYF. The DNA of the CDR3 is TGTGCCAGCTCACCACCAACTTGGGACAGAAAAGAGACCCAGTACTTC.

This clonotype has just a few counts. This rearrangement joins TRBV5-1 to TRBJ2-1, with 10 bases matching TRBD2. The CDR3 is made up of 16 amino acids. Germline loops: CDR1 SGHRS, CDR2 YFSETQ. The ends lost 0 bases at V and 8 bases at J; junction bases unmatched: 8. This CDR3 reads CASSLGLAGVRHEQFF. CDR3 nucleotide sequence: TGCGCCAGCAGCTTGGGCCTAGCGGGAGTCCGCCATGAGCAGTTCTTC.

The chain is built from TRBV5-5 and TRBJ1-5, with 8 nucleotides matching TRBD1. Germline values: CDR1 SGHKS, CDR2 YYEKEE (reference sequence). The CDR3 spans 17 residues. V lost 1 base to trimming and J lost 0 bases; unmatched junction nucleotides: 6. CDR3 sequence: CASSLFATGVSNQPQHF. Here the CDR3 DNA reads TGTGCCAGCAGCTTGTTCGCGACAGGGGTTAGCAATCAGCCCCAGCATTTT.

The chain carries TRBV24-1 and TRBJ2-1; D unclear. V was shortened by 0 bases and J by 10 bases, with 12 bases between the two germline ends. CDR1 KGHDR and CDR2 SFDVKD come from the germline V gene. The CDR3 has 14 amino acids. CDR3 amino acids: CATSDLRQSGEQFF. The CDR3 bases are TGTGCCACCAGTGATTTGCGTCAGTCTGGGGAGCAGTTCTTC.

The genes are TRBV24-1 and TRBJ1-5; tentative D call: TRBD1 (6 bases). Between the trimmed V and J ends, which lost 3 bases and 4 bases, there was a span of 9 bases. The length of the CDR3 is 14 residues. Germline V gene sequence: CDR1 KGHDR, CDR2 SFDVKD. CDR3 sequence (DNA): TGTGCCACCAGTGATACCGGACAGAATCAGCCCCAGCATTTT. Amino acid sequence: CATSDTGQNQPQHF.